This entry features one T cell receptor (beta chain) sequence. Its antigen is undetermined. Profiling relied on immunoSEQ multiplex PCR, and the TCRdb table lists in-frame clones only, not all of them. The repertoire has some 69,000 clones, roughly 74% of them found once; the top ten carry roughly 1.4%. This sample was included in a study of vaccination effects on CD4 cells after COVID-19. Viral peptide pools were used in the ViraFEST assay to expand antigen-specific CD4+ T cells, and sequencing came afterward. Subsequent to 10 days of culture, CD4+ T cells were isolated. Each participant was given two doses of one vaccine (BNT162b2 or mRNA-1273). The source is a human donor who received a COVID-19 vaccine. The source material was CD4+ T cells from PBMCs cultured with HCoV-229E spike peptides, sampled after COVID-19 vaccination.

CDR3 sequence (DNA): TGTGCCAGCAGCTTAGCGGTCACAGATACGCAGTATTTT. Protein sequence: CASSLAVTDTQYF. V usage is TRBV11-3 and J usage is TRBJ2-3; D is unclear. Trimming took 1 base from V and 2 from J, leaving 4 bases between them. Germline CDR1 and CDR2: SGHNT and YENEEA. CDR3 length: 13 residues.